This T cell receptor beta chain comes out of a study of cytomegalovirus exposure and HLA in healthy donors. Both 60 Vbeta primers and 13 Jbeta primers went into the PCR. Sequenced by immunoSEQ multiplex PCR; TCRdb stores in-frame clones only, minus some. The sample carries about 250,000 clones, just over 70% recorded once. CDR3 length: 14 residues. From germline, CDR1 is SGHDT and CDR2 YYEEEE. V was pared by 3 bases and J by 6 bases, with 15 bases between. This sequence joins TRBV5-6 and TRBJ1-1, with TRBD1 as a possible D gene (5 bases). The sequenced sample was PBMCs. This clonotype was sampled from a female donor in good health and CMV-seronegative. CDR3 sequence (DNA): TGTGCCAGCAGCTCGGACAAACGGTACGCTGAAGCTTTCTTT. Translated, it gives CASSSDKRYAEAFF.